The source of this TCR beta chain is a study of radiation and T cells in renal cell carcinoma. Study-wide results and caveats: Top tumor clonotypes rose in blood 2 weeks post-radiation, then contracted.

Time point given: blood 4 weeks post-SBRT, at nephrectomy. The treatment here: 15 Gy SBRT to primary tumor, nephrectomy 4 weeks later. Nephrectomy followed 15 Gy stereotactic body radiation by 4 weeks. After SBRT, blood was collected at 2 and 4 weeks, plus baseline. The tumor was a clear cell renal cell carcinoma. The trim removed 6 bases at V and 5 bases at J, leaving 8 bases unmatched. The CDR3 totals 15 residues. Germline CDR1 LNHDA, CDR2 SQIVND (reference sequence). TCRdb's table, derived via immunoSEQ multiplex PCR, lists solely in-frame clones and lacks some. The sample comprises roughly 170,000 clones, 88% of which are singletons, and about 10% rests with the top ten. As to this clone: The antigen is unknown.

J is TRBJ2-1 and V is TRBV19; 9 positions agree with TRBD1. This TCR was recovered from a woman aged 45-60 years with renal cell carcinoma. The sequenced sample was blood, obtained from a patient whose treatment included radiotherapy and nephrectomy. This CDR3 is CASSRTGGMDNEQFF. Written as DNA, the CDR3 is TGTGCCAGTAGCCGAACAGGGGGCATGGACAATGAGCAGTTCTTC.